This is a list of T cell receptor beta chains from one sample in a study of blood T cells in healthy people across ages. TCRdb reprocessed the 5' RACE reads with MiXCR, giving one entry per CDR3 protein. Of some 780,000 distinct CDR3 sequences listed, 56% are singletons. Sequencing was performed on blood. These receptors all stem from a man aged 40-55 years in good health. Both conserved end residues are part of each CDR3. D genes are given only for firm matches. The size entry is marked missing in some rows and otherwise reads once, few, many or a size class.

TRBV24-1	15	.	.	TRBJ2-1	CTTGEGRSSYNEQFF	TGTACCACCGGCGAGGGCAGGAGCTCCTACAATGAGCAGTTCTTC
TRBV6-2/TRBV6-3	13	TRBD1	.	TRBJ1-2	CASSQQGAGGYTF	TGTGCCAGCAGCCAACAGGGGGCCGGTGGCTACACCTTC
TRBV7-6	18	.	few	TRBJ1-2	CASSLEGFVGLGNYGYTF	TGTGCCAGCAGCTTAGAAGGGTTTGTAGGCTTGGGGAACTATGGCTACACCTTC
TRBV20-1	11	.	.	TRBJ2-5	CSVQVVGEQYF	TGCAGTGTCCAAGTAGTTGGTGAGCAGTACTTC
TRBV24-1	10	.	.	TRBJ1-2	CATARTGYTF	TGTGCCACCGCCCGCACGGGCTACACCTTC
TRBV5-1	14	TRBD2	few	TRBJ2-1	CASTTSGEKDEQFF	TGCGCCAGCACAACTAGCGGTGAAAAGGATGAGCAGTTCTTC
TRBV29-1	13	.	.	TRBJ1-4	CSVGFGTIEKLFF	TGCAGCGTTGGATTCGGGACTATTGAAAAACTGTTTTTT
TRBV24-1	18	TRBD1	.	TRBJ2-7	CATSDRLSRTGKYNEQYF	TGTGCCACCAGTGATCGATTATCGAGGACAGGGAAATACAATGAGCAGTACTTC
TRBV3-1	14	.	.	TRBJ1-6	CASSQLGYNSPLHF	TGTGCCAGCAGCCAACTTGGGTATAATTCACCCCTCCACTTT
TRBV10-3	15	TRBD2	.	TRBJ2-1	CAISEGLAGGNEQFF	TGTGCCATCAGTGAAGGACTAGCGGGAGGCAATGAGCAGTTCTTC
TRBV20-1	14	.	.	TRBJ1-4	CSAPRNQRGEKLFF	TGCAGTGCGCCCCGCAATCAAAGGGGTGAAAAACTGTTTTTT
TRBV20-1	11	.	.	TRBJ2-1	CSAGGFDEQFF	TGCAGTGCGGGAGGTTTTGATGAGCAGTTCTTC
TRBV13	15	TRBD2	few	TRBJ2-5	CASSHSTGLGETQYF	TGTGCCAGCAGCCACAGTACGGGACTAGGCGAGACCCAGTACTTC
TRBV2	13	.	.	TRBJ1-2	CASSELNNYGYTF	TGTGCCAGCAGTGAGCTCAACAACTATGGCTACACCTTC
TRBV4-3	16	.	.	TRBJ2-7	CASSQDSTAYNNEQYF	TGCGCCAGCAGCCAAGATTCAACTGCGTACAACAATGAGCAGTACTTC
TRBV29-1	10	.	.	TRBJ2-1	CSVESNEQFF	TGCAGCGTTGAAAGCAATGAGCAGTTCTTC
TRBV6-5	15	.	few	TRBJ2-5	CASSTVRDIKETQYF	TGTGCCAGCAGTACCGTCCGGGATATCAAAGAGACCCAGTACTTC
TRBV7-2	14	.	few	TRBJ2-7	CASSFDPRSYEQYF	TGTGCCAGCAGCTTCGACCCCCGATCCTACGAGCAGTACTTC
TRBV24-1	15	.	.	TRBJ2-3	CATSDFRRNTDTQYF	TGTGCCACCAGTGATTTCCGACGGAACACAGATACGCAGTATTTT
TRBV27	14	.	.	TRBJ1-5	CASSLGGPNQPQHF	TGTGCCAGCAGTTTGGGGGGTCCCAATCAGCCCCAGCATTTT
TRBV7-9	15	.	.	TRBJ1-2	CASSTSGGRDYGYTF	TGTGCCAGCAGCACCTCGGGGGGCAGGGACTATGGCTACACCTTC
TRBV24-1	15	.	once	TRBJ2-5	CATSDEGAGLETQYF	TGTGCCACCAGTGATGAGGGTGCGGGGTTGGAGACCCAGTACTTC
TRBV7-2	14	.	.	TRBJ2-7	CASSSYGALREQYF	TGTGCCAGCAGCTCATACGGGGCTCTCCGCGAGCAGTACTTC
TRBV28	15	.	few	TRBJ1-4	CASSPDTATNEKLFF	TGTGCCAGCAGTCCCGACACAGCAACTAATGAAAAACTGTTTTTT
TRBV3-1	15	TRBD2	.	TRBJ2-3	CASDLSGGSTDTQYF	TGTGCCAGTGATCTTAGCGGGGGAAGCACAGATACGCAGTATTTT
TRBV29-1	13	.	.	TRBJ2-7	CSVEEPRGSEQYF	TGCAGCGTCGAGGAACCCCGGGGGTCCGAGCAGTACTTC
TRBV28	14	.	few	TRBJ2-7	CASSPHRQIHEQYF	TGTGCCAGCAGTCCCCACCGACAAATCCACGAGCAGTACTTC
TRBV27	15	.	few	TRBJ2-3	CASSLSGQLLDTQYF	TGTGCCAGCAGTTTATCAGGGCAGTTGTTGGATACGCAGTATTTT
TRBV7-2	17	TRBD2	.	TRBJ2-1	CASSTRRLAGVDNEQFF	TGTGCCAGCAGTACCCGGCGCCTAGCGGGAGTCGATAATGAGCAGTTCTTC
TRBV16	13	.	.	TRBJ1-2	CASSQSKTGGYTF	TGTGCCAGCAGCCAATCGAAAACGGGTGGCTACACCTTC
TRBV7-2	15	.	.	TRBJ2-5	CASSLAPLSGGEQYF	TGTGCCAGCAGCTTAGCTCCCCTTAGCGGAGGAGAGCAGTACTTC
TRBV29-1	12	.	.	TRBJ2-5	CSVSPSQETQYF	TGCAGCGTTTCACCCTCTCAAGAGACCCAGTACTTC
TRBV7-6	16	TRBD2	once	TRBJ2-7	CASVPASGKKTYEQYF	TGTGCCAGCGTTCCGGCTAGCGGGAAGAAGACCTACGAGCAGTACTTC
TRBV27	13	TRBD1	.	TRBJ1-2	CATFGQGNYGYTF	TGTGCCACCTTTGGACAGGGGAACTATGGCTACACCTTC
TRBV6-5	15	.	.	TRBJ2-6	CASSQSGAGANVLTF	TGTGCCAGCAGTCAAAGTGGGGCTGGGGCCAACGTCCTGACTTTC
TRBV7-9	15	TRBD1	.	TRBJ2-1	CASSLGQGRNNEQFF	TGTGCCAGCAGCTTAGGACAGGGCAGGAACAATGAGCAGTTCTTC